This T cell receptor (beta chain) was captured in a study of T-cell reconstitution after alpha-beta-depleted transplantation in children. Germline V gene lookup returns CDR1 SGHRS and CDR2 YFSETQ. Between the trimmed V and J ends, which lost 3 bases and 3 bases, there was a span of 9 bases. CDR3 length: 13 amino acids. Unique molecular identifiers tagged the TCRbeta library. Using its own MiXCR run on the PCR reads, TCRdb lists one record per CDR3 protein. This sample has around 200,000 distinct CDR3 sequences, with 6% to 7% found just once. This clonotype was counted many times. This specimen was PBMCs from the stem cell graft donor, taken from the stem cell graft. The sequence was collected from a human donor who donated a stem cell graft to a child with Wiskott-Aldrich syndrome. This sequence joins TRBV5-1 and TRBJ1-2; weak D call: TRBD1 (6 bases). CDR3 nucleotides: TGCGCCAGCAGCTCAGCAGGGGACTATGGCTACACCTTC. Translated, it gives CASSSAGDYGYTF.